The 26 T cell receptor beta chains reported below all come from one sample, sequenced in a study of OX40 agonist ivuxolimab in advanced cancers. Sequencing was performed with immunoSEQ multiplex PCR; in TCRdb, only in-frame clones are kept and a portion is missing. The profile covers more than 45,000 clones, with 86% appearing a single time and around 0.9% taken by the ten largest. The specimen comprised CD4+ or CD8+ T cells sorted from blood, sampled in a trial of the OX40 agonist ivuxolimab. The receptor set was obtained from an adult with an advanced solid tumor such as melanoma, head and neck, liver or kidney cancer.

This chain connects TRBV5-1 to TRBJ1-4; 8 nucleotides match TRBD1. V lost 3 bases, J lost 7 bases, and 5 bases stayed unmatched. Looked up from germline, CDR1 is SGHRS and CDR2 is YFSETQ. The CDR3 is made up of 14 amino acids. CDR3 amino acids: CASSSRGLGEKLFF. CDR3 nucleotide sequence: TGCGCCAGCAGCTCCAGGGGGCTGGGTGAAAAACTGTTTTTT. The full variable domain, in which reference TRBV5-1 and TRBJ1-4 provide the parts outside the CDR3, is KAGVTQTPRYLIKTRGQQVTLSCSPISGHRSVSWYQQTPGQGLQFLFEYFSETQRNKGNFPGRFSGRQFSNSRSEMNVSTLELGDSALYLCASSSRGLGEKLFFGSGTQLSVL.

Turning to this clone: At the DNA level, this CDR3 is encoded by other sequences in the same sample as well. The rearrangement joins TRBV7-2 to TRBJ2-5; TRBD1 aligns across 7 bases. In germline, CDR1 is SGHTA, CDR2 FQGNSA. The CDR3 extends over 13 amino acids. V lost 5 bases to trimming and J lost 5 bases; unmatched junction nucleotides: 5. The CDR3 DNA reads TGTGCCAGCAGCCGACAGGGTGGGGAGACCCAGTACTTC. It encodes CASSRQGGETQYF.

The chain recombines TRBV5-4 with TRBJ2-5; 7 bases are a match to TRBD2. CDR1 is SGHNT, CDR2 YYREEE, per germline (reference sequence). There are 16 residues in the CDR3. The junction had 7 bases not matched to a gene; V was cut back by 1 base and J by 1 base. CDR3 sequence: CASSLPSGASQETQYF. The CDR3 DNA reads TGTGCCAGCAGCTTGCCTAGCGGAGCATCCCAAGAGACCCAGTACTTC.

The chain links TRBV19 to TRBJ2-7, with 12 bases identical to TRBD1. Per germline, CDR1 LNHDA and CDR2 SQIVND (reference sequence). The CDR3 totals 14 residues. V trimming: 11 bases; J trimming: 6 bases; junction bases outside the gene matches: 11. The DNA for the CDR3 is TGTGCCGCCGCCGCGGGACAGGGGGCGCGCGAGCAGTACTTC. Translation gives CAAAAGQGAREQYF.

This chain connects TRBV7-2 to TRBJ1-6; D is undetermined. Trimming shortened V by 5 bases and J by 6 bases, and 5 bases separated the two germline ends. CDR1 and CDR2 from the germline V gene are SGHTA and FQGNSA. The CDR3 has 12 residues. CDR3 coding DNA: TGTGCCAGCAGCGCCGGTAATTCACCCCTCCACTTT. Translated, it gives CASSAGNSPLHF.

This clone was seen more than once but under ten times. The chain joins TRBV4-1 to TRBJ2-1, with D uncertain. Germline lookup yields CDR1 MGHRA and CDR2 YSYEKL. V was trimmed by 0 bases and J by 2 bases, leaving 14 bases between them. The CDR3 spans 17 residues. CDR3 region: CASSQDWPDLTYNEQFF. CDR3 nucleotide sequence: TGCGCCAGCAGCCAAGATTGGCCGGACCTGACCTACAATGAGCAGTTCTTC.

This clone showed up just once. The rearrangement uses TRBV7-9 and TRBJ1-1, with 12 bases aligning to TRBD1. The CDR3 length is 16 residues. The V and J ends lost 5 bases and 1 base, in that order; junction bases with no gene match: 5. Germline-derived CDR1 and CDR2 are SEHNR and FQNEAQ (reference sequence). The CDR3 bases are TGTGCCAGCAGCCCCGGGACAGGGGGCTCGAACACTGAAGCTTTCTTT. Its protein product is CASSPGTGGSNTEAFF.

This clone was detected only once. This chain joins TRBV18 and TRBJ2-7; tentatively, D is TRBD2 (5 bases). This CDR3 spans 13 amino acids. Germline V gene sequence: CDR1 KGHSH, CDR2 LQKENI. V lost 5 bases, J lost 5 bases, and 13 bases lay in between. The CDR3 spells CASSDGPGDEQYF. The CDR3 DNA reads TGTGCCAGCTCAGACGGACCCGGGGACGAGCAGTACTTC.

J is TRBJ1-1 and V is TRBV5-6; maybe TRBD1 (5 bases). V lost 2 bases and J lost 2, with 13 bases in between. This CDR3 has 15 amino acids. The germline gives CDR1 SGHDT, CDR2 YYEEEE. For the CDR3, the DNA is TGTGCCAGCAGCTTACCGGGACTGACTAACACTGAAGCTTTCTTT. As protein: CASSLPGLTNTEAFF.

This clone is a singleton in its sample. This sequence joins TRBV5-6 and TRBJ1-1; 8 bases align to TRBD1. Germline V gene sequence: CDR1 SGHDT, CDR2 YYEEEE. The length of the CDR3 is 15 residues. V lost 5 bases, J lost 4 bases, and 10 bases stayed unmatched. The CDR3 nucleotides read TGTGCCAGCAGTAAACTTCAGGGGGCAACCACTGAAGCTTTCTTT. Amino acid sequence: CASSKLQGATTEAFF.

This sequence joins TRBV5-6 and TRBJ1-6; D not resolved. The germline V gene encodes CDR1 SGHDT and CDR2 YYEEEE. V lost 5 bases and J 6 bases, leaving 6 bases between the germline ends. The CDR3 loop spans 12 amino acids. The DNA for the CDR3 is TGTGCCAGCAGACAGATTAATTCACCCCTCCACTTT. Translation: CASRQINSPLHF.

Regarding this clone: Relative to the germline gene, one junction end is altered; a read error may explain this. The chain combines TRBV2 with TRBJ2-7; TRBD2 might be the D (6 bases). Germline assignment: CDR1 SNHLY and CDR2 FYNNEI. The CDR3 spans 13 residues. CDR3 nucleotides: TGTGCCAGCAGTGAAGGAGGTGGAGGGGAGGTAATCTTC. It yields the protein CASSEGGGGEVIF.

J is TRBJ1-1 and V is TRBV7-2; D gene unclear. CDR1 and CDR2 from the germline V gene are SGHTA and FQGNSA. This CDR3 is 11 amino acids long. V lost 3 bases to trimming and J lost 8 bases, with 7 bases between them. In nucleotides, the CDR3 is TGTGCCAGCAGCTTGAGGGTGGAAGCTTTCTTT. Translation: CASSLRVEAFF.

The chain uses TRBV5-5 and TRBJ2-6; D unresolved. This CDR3 region has 16 residues. V was shortened by 1 base and J by 0 bases, with 8 bases between the two germline ends. Germline V gives CDR1 SGHKS, CDR2 YYEKEE (reference sequence). CDR3 sequence reads: CASSLLSASGANVLTF. DNA for the CDR3: TGTGCCAGCAGCTTGTTATCAGCCTCTGGGGCCAACGTCCTGACTTTC.

The chain joins TRBV18 to TRBJ1-3; D is uncertain. Deletions cut 5 bases from V and 0 bases from J, with 14 bases between. Germline CDR1 and CDR2: KGHSH and LQKENI. CDR3 length: 16 residues. The CDR3 sequence: CASSTSSTSSGNTIYF. CDR3 coding DNA: TGTGCCAGCTCAACGTCGTCAACGAGCTCTGGAAACACCATATATTTT.

This clone was seen a handful of times. This chain connects TRBV27 to TRBJ2-1; TRBD1 matches at 9 bases. This CDR3 contains 16 residues. The junction had 4 bases not matched to a gene; V was cut back by 2 bases and J by 2 bases. Germline-derived CDR1 and CDR2 are MNHEY and SMNVEV (reference sequence). CDR3: CASSLKGQGPYNEQFF. CDR3 sequence (DNA): TGTGCCAGCAGTTTAAAGGGACAGGGCCCCTACAATGAGCAGTTCTTC.

In this sample, this clone turned up a few times. This chain connects TRBV5-1 to TRBJ2-5; 9 bases fit TRBD2. Losses at the gene ends were 4 bases for V and 5 bases for J; bases not matched to a gene: 15. The germline gives CDR1 SGHRS, CDR2 YFSETQ. This CDR3 comprises 17 residues. As DNA, the CDR3 is TGCGCCAGCAGCCCGGGTGGTATTAGCGGGAGTAGGGAGACCCAGTACTTC. Its protein product is CASSPGGISGSRETQYF.

The chain uses TRBV4-1 and TRBJ2-4, with D perhaps matching TRBD2 (6 bases). V was trimmed by 1 base and J by 2 bases, leaving 27 bases between them. This CDR3 has 21 residues. Germline V gives CDR1 MGHRA, CDR2 YSYEKL. In DNA, the CDR3 is TGCGCCAGCAGCCAAGGGGCGGCTCTCGGGACTCCAAATGGTACCAAAAACATTCAGTACTTC. Protein product: CASSQGAALGTPNGTKNIQYF.

This chain uses TRBV2 with TRBJ2-1; D not certain. Per germline, CDR1 SNHLY and CDR2 FYNNEI. V gave up 7 bases and J gave up 7 bases, with 23 bases separating them. The CDR3 has 16 residues. CDR3 loop: CASTILGSLGRNEQFF. The CDR3 DNA follows: TGTGCCAGCACAATTTTAGGGTCCTTAGGGCGGAATGAGCAGTTCTTC. The variable domain in full, completed from reference TRBV2 and TRBJ2-1, reads EPEVTQTPSHQVTQMGQEVILRCVPISNHLYFYWYRQILGQKVEFLVSFYNNEISEKSEIFDDQFSVERPDGSNFTLKIRSTKLEDSAMYFCASTILGSLGRNEQFFGPGTRLTVL.

This sequence joins TRBV28 and TRBJ2-3, with D perhaps TRBD1 (5 bases). The CDR3 has 16 residues. Germline V gives CDR1 MDHEN, CDR2 SYDVKM. Trimming removed 3 bases from V and 1 base from J, with 14 bases in between. CDR3 DNA sequence: TGTGCCAGCAGTTTGAGCCCAGGGTCCGGCACAGATACGCAGTATTTT. Amino acids: CASSLSPGSGTDTQYF.

The chain recombines TRBV5-5 with TRBJ2-1; TRBD2 is a possible D gene (5 bases). From germline, CDR1 is SGHKS and CDR2 YYEKEE (reference sequence). The ends were cut back, 2 bases at V and 2 bases at J, with 5 bases in the middle. This CDR3 comprises 13 residues. CDR3 coding DNA: TGTGCCAGCAGCTTCGGGGCCTACAATGAGCAGTTCTTC. Its protein product is CASSFGAYNEQFF.

This clone was counted a few times. This chain links TRBV2 with TRBJ1-5; 7 positions match TRBD1. The V and J ends lost 4 bases and 3 bases, in that order; junction bases with no gene match: 3. From germline, CDR1 is SNHLY and CDR2 FYNNEI. CDR3 length equals 14 residues. This CDR3 reads CASSGQGPNQPQHF. The CDR3, as DNA: TGTGCCAGCAGTGGACAGGGTCCCAATCAGCCCCAGCATTTT.

This chain joins TRBV6-1 and TRBJ1-6, with D unclear. Germline V gene sequence: CDR1 MNHNS, CDR2 SASEGT. V lost 2 bases and J lost 11, with 10 bases in between. This CDR3 spans 13 amino acids. For the CDR3, the DNA is TGTGCCAGCAGTGAATCCCAGGCGCCACCCCTCCACTTT. Translation gives CASSESQAPPLHF.

The J gene is TRBJ2-1, the V gene TRBV7-3; 10 bases are a match to TRBD2. Germline V gives CDR1 SGHTA, CDR2 FQGTGA. V lost 1 base, J lost 9 bases, and 15 bases stayed unmatched. The CDR3 contains 18 residues. The CDR3 bases are TGTGCCAGCAGCTTAATGCGGCTAGCGGGAGATCGGGTACGTGAGCAGTTCTTC. It specifies CASSLMRLAGDRVREQFF. Together with reference TRBV7-3 and TRBJ2-1, the CDR3 gives the full variable domain: GAGVSQTPSNKVTEKGKYVELRCDPISGHTALYWYRQSLGQGPEFLIYFQGTGAADDSGLPNDRFFAVRPEGSVSTLKIQRTERGDSAVYLCASSLMRLAGDRVREQFFGPGTRLTVL.

J is TRBJ1-2 and V is TRBV19; 8 bases are a match to TRBD1. This CDR3 comprises 15 residues. The V gene's germline CDR1 is LNHDA and CDR2 SQIVND (reference sequence). The V gene end was trimmed by 0 bases and the J gene end by 8 bases; junction bases not matched to a gene: 8. CDR3 DNA: TGTGCCAGTAGTATAGATCGGGGACAGGCGGGCGGCTACACCTTC. It is translated as CASSIDRGQAGGYTF.

This sequence joins TRBV5-8 and TRBJ1-2; D perhaps matches TRBD1 (6 bases). V gave up 2 bases and J gave up 0 bases, with 11 bases separating them. Germline CDR1 reads SGHTS; CDR2 reads YDEGEE. The CDR3 consists of 15 residues. Written as DNA, the CDR3 is TGTGCCAGCAGCTTTCTACAGGGCTCTAACTATGGCTACACCTTC. Amino acids: CASSFLQGSNYGYTF.